Following are 23 T cell receptor beta chains from one sample sequenced in a study of blood T cells in healthy people across ages. Alongside a J-beta primer mix, a sample-barcoded 5' primer served in a second PCR lasting about 7 to 11 cycles. TCRdb passed the 5' RACE reads through MiXCR, listing each CDR3 protein once. The sample has roughly 1.7 million distinct CDR3 sequences, 30% to 40% seen once. The sample taken for sequencing was blood. Receptors originate from a young woman in good health.

The V call is TRBV7-6, the J call TRBJ2-7, with D perhaps given as TRBD1 or TRBD2 (5 bases each). Germline lookup yields CDR1 SGHVS and CDR2 FNYEAQ. This CDR3 is 16 amino acids long. V was shortened by 5 bases and J by 2 bases, with 19 bases between the two germline ends. The CDR3 sequence: CASSQHPGTLTYEQYF. CDR3 sequence (DNA): TGTGCCAGCAGCCAACACCCCGGGACCTTGACCTACGAGCAGTACTTC.

The chain employs TRBV21-1 and TRBJ2-1. TRBV21-1 corresponds to a pseudogene. The CDR3 covers 16 residues. The CDR3 sequence: CASSKGRTVLHNEQFF. CDR3 sequence (DNA): TGTGCCAGCAGCAAAGGAAGGACGGTTCTGCACAATGAGCAGTTCTTC.

This clonotype was detected a few times. One end of the junction varies from germline; a read error may be responsible. CDR3 sequence reads: CASSFGGVLSDTRYF. DNA for the CDR3: TGTGCCAGCAGCTTCGGCGGGGTCCTCTCAGATACGCGGTATTTT. The chain couples TRBV7-3 to TRBJ2-3; TRBD2 is a possible D gene (6 bases). Germline assignment: CDR1 SGHTA and CDR2 FQGTGA. The CDR3 has 15 residues.

The chain couples TRBV29-1 to TRBJ2-1; D is possibly TRBD1 (6 bases). This CDR3 is built from 13 residues. V was shortened by 8 bases and J by 0 bases, with 11 bases between the two germline ends. The germline V gene has CDR1 SQVTM and CDR2 ANQGSEA. The chain's CDR3 is CSINRDSYNEQFF. The DNA of the CDR3 is TGCAGCATAAACAGGGACTCCTACAATGAGCAGTTCTTC.

CDR3 amino acids: CAISGEDRRANGYTF. In DNA form, the CDR3 reads TGTGCCATCAGTGGCGAGGACAGGAGGGCTAATGGCTACACCTTC. This chain links TRBV10-3 with TRBJ1-2, with TRBD1 matching over 7 bases. CDR3 length equals 15 residues. The V gene end was trimmed by 4 bases and the J gene end by 6 bases; junction bases not matched to a gene: 11. The germline CDR1 and CDR2 sequences are ENHRY and SYGVKD.

The chain uses TRBV27 and TRBJ2-7; D gene uncertain. Trimming took 2 bases from V and 5 from J, leaving 7 bases between them. The CDR3 runs 12 residues. In germline, CDR1 is MNHEY, CDR2 SMNVEV (reference sequence). In DNA form, the CDR3 reads TGTGCCAGCAGTTTACCTAATCACGAGCAGTACTTC. Encoded protein: CASSLPNHEQYF.

Worth noting for this clonotype: Mismatch with germline at one junction end may stem from a read error. J is TRBJ1-2 and V is TRBV3-1; possible D gene TRBD1, 5 bases. CDR1 LGHDT and CDR2 YNNKEL come from the germline V gene (reference sequence). This CDR3 has 12 amino acids. The CDR3 bases are TGTGCCGCAGGGTTCGGAAACTATGGTTACACCTTC. Protein sequence: CAAGFGNYGYTF.

This chain connects TRBV20-1 to TRBJ1-1; D gene ambiguous. The germline V and J ends were trimmed by 6 bases and 1 base, with 9 bases remaining between them. Per germline, CDR1 DFQATT and CDR2 SNEGSKA (reference sequence). This CDR3 contains 12 residues. CDR3 amino acids: CSAQRKNTEAFF. The CDR3 bases are TGCAGTGCCCAAAGGAAGAACACTGAAGCTTTCTTT.

The chain combines TRBV6-1 with TRBJ1-1; D is uncertain. The ends were cut back, 3 bases at V and 3 bases at J, with 8 bases in the middle. The CDR3 runs 13 residues. The germline gives CDR1 MNHNS, CDR2 SASEGT. DNA for the CDR3: TGTGCCAGCAGTGACGGGAAGTACACTGAAGCTTTCTTT. The encoded protein is CASSDGKYTEAFF.

CDR3 nucleotide sequence: TGCAGTGCTCCACCTTATGGCGGGGGGGATCCCTACGAGCAGTACTTC. Translating gives CSAPPYGGGDPYEQYF. The chain combines TRBV20-1 with TRBJ2-5, with 9 bases identical to TRBD2. The J call is doubtful: the DNA matches TRBJ2-7 better. This CDR3 comprises 16 residues. Germline V lookup: CDR1 DFQATT, CDR2 SNEGSKA (reference sequence).

The V and J genes are TRBV4-1 and TRBJ2-3, with D hard to call. Germline-derived CDR1 and CDR2 are MGHRA and YSYEKL. Trimming stripped 0 bases from V and 6 bases from J, with 1 base between. The CDR3 has 11 residues. The CDR3: CASSQDDTQYF. The CDR3 coding sequence is TGCGCCAGCAGCCAAGACGATACGCAGTATTTT.

To note about this clonotype: A single base separates this from a much larger clone, so it may be a read error. The gene calls are TRBV20-1 and TRBJ2-7; 10 nucleotides line up with TRBD2. Germline trimming cut 4 bases from V and 4 bases from J; bases unmatched to any gene: 4. This CDR3 spans 13 amino acids. Germline V gene lookup returns CDR1 DFQATT and CDR2 SNEGSKA (reference sequence). Here the CDR3 DNA reads TGCAGTGCTACAATAGCGGGGGGTTACGAGCAGTACTTC. Translation: CSATIAGGYEQYF.

This clonotype was observed at least ten times. The CDR3 loop reads CATGLVEQFF. The CDR3 DNA follows: TGTGCCACCGGACTGGTTGAGCAGTTCTTC. The chain is built from TRBV10-3 and TRBJ2-1, with D possibly being TRBD2 (5 bases). The germline V and J ends were trimmed by 10 bases and 9 bases, with 10 bases remaining between them. The CDR3 is 10 residues long. Per germline, CDR1 ENHRY and CDR2 SYGVKD.

This clonotype was seen once. The chain couples TRBV20-1 to TRBJ2-5, with 7 bases aligning to TRBD1. CDR1 DFQATT and CDR2 SNEGSKA come from the germline V gene (reference sequence). The CDR3 is 15 amino acids. The V gene end was trimmed by 5 bases and the J gene end by 0 bases; junction bases not matched to a gene: 9. The CDR3 reads CSAGQATGYQETQYF. In nucleotides, the CDR3 is TGCAGTGCTGGACAGGCTACCGGGTACCAAGAGACCCAGTACTTC.

This chain connects TRBV20-1 to TRBJ2-5; D perhaps matches TRBD2 (6 bases). CDR3 length: 16 residues. Germline CDR1 and CDR2: DFQATT and SNEGSKA (reference sequence). V lost 0 bases to trimming and J lost 5 bases, with 19 bases between them. In DNA form, the CDR3 reads TGCAGTGCTAGAGATAGGGGACTTTATACCGGGGAGACCCAGTACTTC. Its translation: CSARDRGLYTGETQYF.

Points on this clonotype: Being one base from a much bigger clone, this may be a read error. The V gene is TRBV6-5, the J gene TRBJ2-2; 9 nucleotides match TRBD1. Germline CDR1 and CDR2: MNHEY and SVGAGI. The CDR3 totals 16 residues. Germline trimming cut 5 bases from V and 3 bases from J; bases unmatched to any gene: 7. CDR3 DNA sequence: TGTGCCAGCAGTAAATGGGACAGGGTGGACACCGGGGAGCTGTTTTTT. It is translated as CASSKWDRVDTGELFF.

The chain employs TRBV2 and TRBJ2-5, with D hard to call. This CDR3 comprises 13 residues. Germline loops: CDR1 SNHLY, CDR2 FYNNEI. V was clipped by 4 bases and J by 5 bases, with 11 bases between them. For the CDR3, the DNA is TGTGCCAGCAGTGTATTACGGGTTGAGACCCAGTACTTC. Protein product: CASSVLRVETQYF. The whole variable domain, filled in from reference TRBV2 and TRBJ2-5, reads EPEVTQTPSHQVTQMGQEVILRCVPISNHLYFYWYRQILGQKVEFLVSFYNNEISEKSEIFDDQFSVERPDGSNFTLKIRSTKLEDSAMYFCASSVLRVETQYFGPGTRLLVL.

This chain joins TRBV20-1 and TRBJ1-2, with 11 nucleotides matching TRBD1. The CDR3 sequence is 17 residues long. The ends lost 6 bases at V and 6 bases at J; junction bases unmatched: 18. From germline, CDR1 is DFQATT and CDR2 SNEGSKA (reference sequence). CDR3 residues: CSAVPPAPGQGGDGYTF. CDR3 sequence (DNA): TGCAGTGCCGTGCCCCCAGCCCCGGGACAGGGGGGGGATGGCTACACCTTC.

The J gene is TRBJ2-4, the V gene TRBV5-1; 8 bases line up with TRBD1. Gene TRBJ2-7 matches the end of the DNA better, so the J call may be wrong. Germline V lookup: CDR1 SGHRS, CDR2 YFSETQ. This CDR3 is built from 14 residues. The CDR3 here is CASSNGQGDAEQYF. Written as DNA, the CDR3 is TGCGCCAGCAGCAACGGACAGGGCGATGCCGAGCAGTACTTC.

This clonotype was seen a few times. This chain joins TRBV29-1 and TRBJ1-5; D unclear. With 7 bases removed from V and 3 bases from J, the gap between germline ends came to 16 bases. This CDR3 has 14 amino acids. Germline loops: CDR1 SQVTM, CDR2 ANQGSEA. The CDR3 is CSAAEGSINQPQHF. The CDR3 DNA is TGCAGCGCCGCAGAGGGCAGCATCAATCAGCCCCAGCATTTT.

This clonotype was seen a handful of times. The chain joins TRBV5-1 to TRBJ2-7; D remains unclear. The CDR3 runs to 14 residues. Germline lookup yields CDR1 SGHRS and CDR2 YFSETQ. V was trimmed by 0 bases and J by 0 bases, leaving 7 bases between them. The CDR3 DNA sequence: TGCGCCAGCAGCTTGGAGGCCGTCTCCTACGAGCAGTACTTC. Its protein product is CASSLEAVSYEQYF.

The chain carries TRBV3-1 and TRBJ2-5, with 11 bases identical to TRBD2. Germline assignment: CDR1 LGHDT and CDR2 YNNKEL (reference sequence). This CDR3 is 17 amino acids long. J lost 4 bases, V lost 3 bases, and 10 bases had no gene match. CDR3 residues: CASSHTGTSGLGETQYF. The CDR3 DNA is TGTGCCAGCAGCCATACCGGGACTAGCGGCTTGGGAGAGACCCAGTACTTC.

A few counts support this clonotype. V usage is TRBV7-9 and J usage is TRBJ2-3; 15 nucleotides line up with TRBD2. The CDR3 is 16 amino acids. V lost 3 bases to trimming and J lost 7 bases; unmatched junction nucleotides: 5. CDR1 and CDR2 (germline): SEHNR, FQNEAQ (reference sequence). The CDR3 reads CASSFGTSGGINTQYF. The CDR3 bases are TGTGCCAGCAGCTTTGGGACTAGCGGGGGGATAAATACGCAGTATTTT.